This T cell receptor (beta chain) was observed in a study of T-cell memory formation after mild COVID-19. Study background: Among the donors, TCR clusters were largely specific to each donor.

Points on this clonotype: Antigen specificity is unknown.

Researchers used 5'RACE with constant-segment primers to make TCR alpha and TCR beta cDNA libraries that carry sample barcodes and UMIs. TCRdb independently ran MiXCR on the 5' RACE reads; one entry per CDR3 protein. The sample records hundreds of thousands of distinct CDR3 sequences, 20% being singletons. CDR1 is SQVTM, CDR2 ANQGSEA, per germline. There are 15 residues in the CDR3. V was cut by 6 bases and J by 2 bases, with 18 bases left in between. Study-level results: Shrinking CD4+ clones were chiefly CM and EM; CD8+ ones were chiefly EMRA. Among clones contracting day 15 to 85, CD4/CD8 was balanced, whereas later expanders leaned CD4+.

Sequencing used PBMCs or a T cell subset sorted from them (not recorded which). The sequence derives from an adult woman who had mild COVID-19 (a few samples of this study predate the infection). Cell type and time point are not known. The rearrangement uses TRBV29-1 and TRBJ2-3; D may be TRBD2 (5 bases). The CDR3 DNA is TGCAGCGTAGACGACCCGGACTCCTCCACAGATACGCAGTATTTT. Protein: CSVDDPDSSTDTQYF.